This T cell receptor beta chain appears in the sequencing data of a study of blood T cell repertoires in COVID-19. The wider study: Specimens from acute and convalescent COVID-19 originated in the United States, Italy and Spain. Sources were T cells, B-cell-depleted T cells, or PBMCs; the material itself was cDNA or gDNA.

Using immunoSEQ multiplex PCR, the repertoire was profiled, and TCRdb retains in-frame clones only, with some absent. The sample yields about 120,000 clones, 90% seen once. The CDR3 covers 13 residues. The V end was cut by 2 bases, the J end by 2 bases, with 7 bases between. The germline CDR1 and CDR2 sequences are GTSNPN and SVGIG (reference sequence). Followed longitudinally, the Seattle patients had been enrolled during active infection. The sequenced material came from peripheral blood. The chain joins TRBV30 to TRBJ2-1; D is unresolved. This sequence originates from a woman in her fifties or sixties with COVID-19, enrolled during active disease. The CDR3 coding sequence is TGTGCCTGGAGTAGTACAGCCTACAATGAGCAGTTCTTC. The encoded protein is CAWSSTAYNEQFF.